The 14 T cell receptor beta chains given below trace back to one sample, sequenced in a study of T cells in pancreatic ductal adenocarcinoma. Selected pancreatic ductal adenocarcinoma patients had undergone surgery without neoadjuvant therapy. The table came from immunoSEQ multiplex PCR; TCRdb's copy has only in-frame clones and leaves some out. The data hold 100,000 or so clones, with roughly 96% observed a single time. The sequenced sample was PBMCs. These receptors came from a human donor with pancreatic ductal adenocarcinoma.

DNA of the CDR3: TGTGCCAGTAGTACGACAGGGGGGACGTTAAAAGCTTTCTTT. Protein sequence: CASSTTGGTLKAFF. The chain employs TRBV19 and TRBJ1-1; TRBD1 matches 9 bases. Germline-derived CDR1 and CDR2 are LNHDA and SQIVND (reference sequence). The ends lost 4 bases at V and 9 bases at J; junction bases unmatched: 9. The CDR3 is made up of 14 amino acids.

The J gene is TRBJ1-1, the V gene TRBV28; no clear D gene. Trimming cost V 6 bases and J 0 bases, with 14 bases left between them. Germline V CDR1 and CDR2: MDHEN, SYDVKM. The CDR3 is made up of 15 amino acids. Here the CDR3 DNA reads TGTGCCAGCAGACCAGGAACTTATTTGAACACTGAAGCTTTCTTT. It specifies CASRPGTYLNTEAFF.

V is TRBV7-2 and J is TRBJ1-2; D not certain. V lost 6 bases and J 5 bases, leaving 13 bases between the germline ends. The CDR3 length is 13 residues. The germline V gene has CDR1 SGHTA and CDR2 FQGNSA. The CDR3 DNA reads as TGTGCCAGCAGTCGTCCGGAGAGGTATGGCTACACCTTC. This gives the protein CASSRPERYGYTF.

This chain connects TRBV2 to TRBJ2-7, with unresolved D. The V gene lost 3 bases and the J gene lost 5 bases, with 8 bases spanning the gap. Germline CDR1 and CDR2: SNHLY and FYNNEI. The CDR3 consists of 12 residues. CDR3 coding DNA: TGTGCCAGCAGTGAGAGGTTTGACGAGCAGTACTTC. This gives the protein CASSERFDEQYF.

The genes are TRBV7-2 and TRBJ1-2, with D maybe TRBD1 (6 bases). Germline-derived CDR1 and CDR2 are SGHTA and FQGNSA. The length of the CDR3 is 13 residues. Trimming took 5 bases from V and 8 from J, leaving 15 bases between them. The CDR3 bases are TGTGCCAGCAGCCTCACAGGGAAAGAGGGCTACACCTTC. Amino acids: CASSLTGKEGYTF.

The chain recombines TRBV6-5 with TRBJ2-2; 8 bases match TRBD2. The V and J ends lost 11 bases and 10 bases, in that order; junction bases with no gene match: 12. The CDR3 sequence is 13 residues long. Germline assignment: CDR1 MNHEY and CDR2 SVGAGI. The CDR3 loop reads CASANGRAVELFF. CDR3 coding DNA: TGTGCCTCAGCTAACGGGAGGGCCGTGGAGCTGTTTTTT.

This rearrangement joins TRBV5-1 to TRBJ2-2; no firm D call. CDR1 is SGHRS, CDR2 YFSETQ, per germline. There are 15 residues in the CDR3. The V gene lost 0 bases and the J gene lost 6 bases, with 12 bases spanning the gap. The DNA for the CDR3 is TGCGCCAGCAGCTTGGCAGGTGTGGCATCCGGGGAGCTGTTTTTT. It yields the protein CASSLAGVASGELFF. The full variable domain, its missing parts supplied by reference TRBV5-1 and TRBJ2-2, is KAGVTQTPRYLIKTRGQQVTLSCSPISGHRSVSWYQQTPGQGLQFLFEYFSETQRNKGNFPGRFSGRQFSNSRSEMNVSTLELGDSALYLCASSLAGVASGELFFGEGSRLTVL.

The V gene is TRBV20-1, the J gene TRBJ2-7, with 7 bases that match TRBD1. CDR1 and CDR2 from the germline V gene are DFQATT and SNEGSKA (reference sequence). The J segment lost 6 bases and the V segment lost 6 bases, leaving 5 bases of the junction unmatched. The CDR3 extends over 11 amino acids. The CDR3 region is CSAPDRAEQYF. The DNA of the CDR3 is TGCAGTGCACCAGACAGGGCCGAGCAGTACTTC.

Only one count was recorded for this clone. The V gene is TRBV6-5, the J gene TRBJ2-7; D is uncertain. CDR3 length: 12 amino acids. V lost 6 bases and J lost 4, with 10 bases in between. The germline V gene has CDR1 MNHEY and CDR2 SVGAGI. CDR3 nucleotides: TGTGCCAGCAGCTCCCTTCTTTACGAGCAGTACTTC. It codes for CASSSLLYEQYF.

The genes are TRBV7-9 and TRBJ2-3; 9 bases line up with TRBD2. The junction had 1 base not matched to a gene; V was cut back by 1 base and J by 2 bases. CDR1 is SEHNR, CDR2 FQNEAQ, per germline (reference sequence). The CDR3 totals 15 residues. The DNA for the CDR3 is TGTGCCAGCAGCTTAGGCGGGAGGGCCACAGATACGCAGTATTTT. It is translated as CASSLGGRATDTQYF.

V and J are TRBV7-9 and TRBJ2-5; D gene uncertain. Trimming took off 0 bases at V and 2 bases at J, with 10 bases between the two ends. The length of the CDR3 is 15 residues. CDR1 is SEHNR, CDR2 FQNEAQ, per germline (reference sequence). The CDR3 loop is CASSLAGPHQETQYF. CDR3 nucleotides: TGTGCCAGCAGCTTAGCGGGCCCGCATCAAGAGACCCAGTACTTC. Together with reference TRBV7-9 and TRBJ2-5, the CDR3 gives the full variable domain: DTGVSQNPRHKITKRGQNVTFRCDPISEHNRLYWYRQTLGQGPEFLTYFQNEAQLEKSRLLSDRFSAERPKGSFSTLEIQRTEQGDSAMYLCASSLAGPHQETQYFGPGTRLLVL.

CDR3: CASSPRSGSGTDTQYF. The CDR3 region has the DNA TGTGCCAGCTCACCACGTAGCGGTTCAGGCACAGATACGCAGTATTTT. The chain employs TRBV18 and TRBJ2-3; possibly TRBD2 for D (6 bases). The germline V and J ends were trimmed by 1 base and 1 base, with 12 bases remaining between them. The germline CDR1 and CDR2 sequences are KGHSH and LQKENI. This CDR3 has 16 residues.

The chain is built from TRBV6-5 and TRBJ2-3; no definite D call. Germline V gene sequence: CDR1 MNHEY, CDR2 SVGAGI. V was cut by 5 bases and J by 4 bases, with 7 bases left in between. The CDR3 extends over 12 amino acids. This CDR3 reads CASSPGPDTQYF. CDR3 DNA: TGTGCCAGCAGTCCAGGTCCAGATACGCAGTATTTT.

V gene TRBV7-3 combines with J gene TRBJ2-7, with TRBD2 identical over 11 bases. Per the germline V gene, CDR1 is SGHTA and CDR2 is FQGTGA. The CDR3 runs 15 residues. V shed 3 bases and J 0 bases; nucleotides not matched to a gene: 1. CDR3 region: CASSLTSGDSYEQYF. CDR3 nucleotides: TGTGCCAGCAGCTTGACTAGCGGGGACTCCTACGAGCAGTACTTC.